This TCR beta chain was sequenced in a study of a mutant IDH1 vaccine in newly diagnosed glioma. Regarding this clone: Its antigen is not identified.

Produced via immunoSEQ multiplex PCR; TCRdb's table is partial and in-frame only. This sample has under 65,000 clones; about 80% occur once, and the top ten carry approximately 6%. Time point noted: week 11, during vaccination. Doses comprised 300 ug of mutant IDH1 20-mer peptide each, plus topical imiquimod. Whole-study findings and limits: Immune responses induced by vaccination arose in approximately 93% of the patients. The authors found pseudoprogression apparently unrelated to changes in top peripheral T cell clonotypes.

The CDR3 spans 15 residues. V was pared by 0 bases and J by 3 bases, with 9 bases between. Germline-derived CDR1 and CDR2 are SGDLS and YYNGEE. Source: PBMCs, taken from a glioma patient whose treatment included an IDH1 peptide vaccine. The receptor was derived from a man aged 45-65 years with glioma. The chain links TRBV9 to TRBJ2-2; a weak D match, TRBD1 (5 bases). The CDR3 sequence is CASSVGAGHTGELFF. The CDR3 nucleotides are TGTGCCAGCAGCGTAGGGGCAGGGCACACCGGGGAGCTGTTTTTT.